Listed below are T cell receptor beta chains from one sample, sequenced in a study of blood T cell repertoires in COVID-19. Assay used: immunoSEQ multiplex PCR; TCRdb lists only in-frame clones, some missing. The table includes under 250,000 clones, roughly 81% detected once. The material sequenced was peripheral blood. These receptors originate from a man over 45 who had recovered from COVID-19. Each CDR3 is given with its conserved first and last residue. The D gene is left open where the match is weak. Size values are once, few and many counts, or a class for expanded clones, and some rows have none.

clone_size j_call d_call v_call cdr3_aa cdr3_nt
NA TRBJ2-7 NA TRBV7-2 CASSLGGQIYEQYF TGTGCCAGCAGCTTAGGAGGGCAGATCTACGAGCAGTACTTC
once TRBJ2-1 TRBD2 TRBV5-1 CATSRTSGILYNEQFF TGCGCCACCTCCCGGACTAGCGGGATTCTCTACAATGAGCAGTTCTTC
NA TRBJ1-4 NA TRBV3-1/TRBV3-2 CASSDRDTEKLFF TGTGCCAGCAGCGACCGGGATACCGAAAAACTGTTTTTT
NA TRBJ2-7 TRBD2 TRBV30 CAWSGRSSGRSYEQYF TGTGCCTGGAGTGGCCGCTCTAGCGGGAGATCCTACGAGCAGTACTTC
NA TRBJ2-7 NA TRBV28 CASSLTSSYEQYF TGTGCCAGCAGTTTAACTAGCTCGTACGAGCAGTACTTC
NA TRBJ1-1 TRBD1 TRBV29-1 CSVPGQADTEAFF TGCAGCGTCCCCGGACAGGCCGACACTGAAGCTTTCTTT
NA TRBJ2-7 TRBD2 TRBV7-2 CASSLALASGRASEQYF TGTGCCAGCAGCTTAGCTTTGGCTAGCGGGAGGGCCAGCGAGCAGTACTTC
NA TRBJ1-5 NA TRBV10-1 CASSETEGGEPQHF TGCGCCAGCAGTGAAACTGAAGGCGGTGAGCCCCAGCATTTT
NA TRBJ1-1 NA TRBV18 CASSPEVNTEAFF TGTGCCAGCTCACCAGAGGTGAACACTGAAGCTTTCTTT
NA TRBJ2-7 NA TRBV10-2 CASSRLNLEQYF TGCGCCAGCAGTCGACTCAACCTGGAGCAGTACTTC
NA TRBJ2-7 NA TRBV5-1 CASSWAQTHEQYF TGCGCCAGCAGCTGGGCTCAAACCCACGAGCAGTACTTC
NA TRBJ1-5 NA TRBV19 CASSAWQVQGQPQHF TGTGCCAGTAGTGCCTGGCAAGTGCAGGGTCAGCCCCAGCATTTT
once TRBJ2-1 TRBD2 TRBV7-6 CASSLMGLAGNNEQFF TGTGCCAGCAGCTTAATGGGACTAGCGGGAAACAATGAGCAGTTCTTC
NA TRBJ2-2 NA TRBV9 CASSVEMAGPAGELFF TGTGCCAGCAGCGTAGAAATGGCGGGGCCGGCCGGGGAGCTGTTTTTT
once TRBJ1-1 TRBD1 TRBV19 CASTTGGGITEAFF TGTGCCAGTACGACAGGGGGCGGGATCACTGAAGCTTTCTTT
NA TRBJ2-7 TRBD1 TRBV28 CASSRFETGGKYEQYF TGTGCCAGCAGCCGCTTCGAGACAGGGGGGAAGTACGAGCAGTACTTC
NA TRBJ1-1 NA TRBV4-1 CASSQEALRGTEAFF TGCGCCAGCAGCCAAGAGGCTTTACGGGGCACTGAAGCTTTCTTT
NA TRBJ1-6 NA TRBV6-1 CASSEGSNNSPLHF TGTGCCAGCAGTGAAGGCAGTAATAATTCACCCCTCCACTTT
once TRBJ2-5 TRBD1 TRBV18 CASSPLDRDQETQYF TGTGCCAGCTCACCCTTAGACAGGGACCAAGAGACCCAGTACTTC
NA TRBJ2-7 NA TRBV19 CASSINTNYEQYF TGTGCCAGTAGTATCAACACAAACTACGAGCAGTACTTC
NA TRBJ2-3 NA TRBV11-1 CASSRGRALADTQYF TGTGCCAGCAGCCGGGGAAGGGCTCTGGCAGATACGCAGTATTTT
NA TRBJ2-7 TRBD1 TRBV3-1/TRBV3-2 CASSQRGQGVHEQYF TGTGCCAGCAGCCAAAGGGGACAGGGAGTCCACGAGCAGTACTTC
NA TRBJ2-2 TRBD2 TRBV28 CASSLLAGADTGELFF TGTGCCAGCAGTTTACTAGCGGGAGCCGACACCGGGGAGCTGTTTTTT
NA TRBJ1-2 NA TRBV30 CAWSVLTAPNYGYTF TGTGCCTGGAGTGTTCTGACAGCGCCTAACTATGGCTACACCTTC
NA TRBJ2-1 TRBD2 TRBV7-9 CASSPGLAFTTGNNEQFF TGTGCCAGCAGCCCGGGACTAGCGTTCACTACGGGAAACAATGAGCAGTTCTTC
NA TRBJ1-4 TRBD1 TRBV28 CASSTTGPATNEKLFF TGTGCCAGCAGTACGACAGGGCCGGCAACTAATGAAAAACTGTTTTTT
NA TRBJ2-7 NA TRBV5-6 CASSGGTVYEQYF TGTGCCAGCAGCGGGGGGACTGTATACGAGCAGTACTTC
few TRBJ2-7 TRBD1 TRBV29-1 CSVEAGQGIRYEQYF TGCAGCGTTGAAGCGGGACAGGGGATCCGGTACGAGCAGTACTTC
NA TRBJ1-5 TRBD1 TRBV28 CASSSGDREGQPQHF TGTGCCAGCAGTTCGGGGGACAGGGAGGGTCAGCCCCAGCATTTT
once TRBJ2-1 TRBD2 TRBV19 CASSIDRIAGDKNEQFF TGTGCCAGTAGTATAGATCGAATAGCGGGAGATAAAAATGAGCAGTTCTTC
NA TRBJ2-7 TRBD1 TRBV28 CASSFGQGAQEQYF TGTGCCAGCAGTTTTGGACAGGGGGCACAAGAGCAGTACTTC
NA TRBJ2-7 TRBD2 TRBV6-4 CASSPTSGRAVYEQYF TGTGCCAGCAGTCCGACTAGCGGGAGGGCCGTATACGAGCAGTACTTC
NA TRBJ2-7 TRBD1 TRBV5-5 CASSMLTGSLEQYF TGTGCCAGCAGCATGCTGACAGGGTCCCTCGAGCAGTACTTC
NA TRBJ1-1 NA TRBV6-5 CASRLDGGTEAFF TGTGCCAGCAGATTGGATGGGGGGACTGAAGCTTTCTTT
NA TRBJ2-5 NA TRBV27 CASSLTGYTGETQYF TGTGCCAGCAGTTTAACGGGGTATACTGGAGAGACCCAGTACTTC
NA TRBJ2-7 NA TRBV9 CASSVAPQGSYEQYF TGTGCCAGCAGCGTAGCCCCCCAGGGCTCCTACGAGCAGTACTTC
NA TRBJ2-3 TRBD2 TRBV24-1 CATSDFTLAGTDTQYF TGTGCCACCAGTGATTTTACACTAGCGGGCACAGATACGCAGTATTTT
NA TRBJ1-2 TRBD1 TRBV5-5 CASSFGQGGRSYGYTF TGTGCCAGCAGCTTCGGACAGGGGGGCAGGAGCTATGGCTACACCTTC
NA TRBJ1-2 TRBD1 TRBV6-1 CASSEAGGSYGYTF TGTGCCAGCAGTGAAGCAGGGGGCAGCTATGGCTACACCTTC
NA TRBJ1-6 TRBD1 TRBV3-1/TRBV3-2 CASSYTGDSPLHF TGTGCCAGCAGCTATACAGGGGATTCACCCCTCCACTTT
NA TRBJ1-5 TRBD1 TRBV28 CASSLDRMGQPQHF TGTGCCAGCAGTTTGGACAGGATGGGGCAGCCCCAGCATTTT
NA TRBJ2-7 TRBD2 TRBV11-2 CASSLNGRQGEQYF TGTGCCAGCAGCTTAAACGGGAGGCAAGGCGAGCAGTACTTC
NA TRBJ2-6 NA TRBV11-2 CASRFPNSGANVLTF TGTGCCAGCAGATTTCCCAACTCTGGGGCCAACGTCCTGACTTTC
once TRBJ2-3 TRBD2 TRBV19 CASSNVAGGTDTQYF TGTGCCAGTAGTAACGTAGCGGGGGGCACAGATACGCAGTATTTT
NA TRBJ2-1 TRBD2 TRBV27 CASSSLLAGGFGEQFF TGTGCCAGCAGTTCCCTACTAGCGGGAGGGTTTGGTGAGCAGTTCTTC
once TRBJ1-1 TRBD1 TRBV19 CASSINRGFEAFF TGTGCCAGTAGTATAAACAGGGGCTTTGAAGCTTTCTTT
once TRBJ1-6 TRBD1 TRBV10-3 CAISEDRANSPLHF TGTGCCATCAGTGAGGACAGGGCTAATTCACCCCTCCACTTT
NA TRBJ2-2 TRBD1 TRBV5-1 CASSIGGTFTGELFF TGCGCCAGCAGCATAGGGGGCACCTTCACCGGGGAGCTGTTTTTT
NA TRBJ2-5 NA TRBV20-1 CSASIQPRRQETQYF TGCAGTGCTAGTATCCAGCCGCGGCGCCAAGAGACCCAGTACTTC
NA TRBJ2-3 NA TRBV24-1 CATSDLQALATDTQYF TGTGCCACCAGTGATTTGCAGGCCCTAGCCACAGATACGCAGTATTTT
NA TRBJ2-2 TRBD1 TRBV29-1 CSVDRTGTGELFF TGCAGCGTGGACCGGACAGGGACCGGGGAGCTGTTTTTT
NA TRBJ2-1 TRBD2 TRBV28 CASRLAGISDHNEQFF TGTGCCAGCAGACTAGCGGGGATATCGGACCACAATGAGCAGTTCTTC
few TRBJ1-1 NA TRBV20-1 CSASTGPMNTEAFF TGCAGTGCTAGTACAGGTCCAATGAACACTGAAGCTTTCTTT
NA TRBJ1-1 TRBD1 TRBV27 CATQRHRGTPEAFF TGTGCCACTCAACGGCACAGGGGAACGCCTGAAGCTTTCTTT